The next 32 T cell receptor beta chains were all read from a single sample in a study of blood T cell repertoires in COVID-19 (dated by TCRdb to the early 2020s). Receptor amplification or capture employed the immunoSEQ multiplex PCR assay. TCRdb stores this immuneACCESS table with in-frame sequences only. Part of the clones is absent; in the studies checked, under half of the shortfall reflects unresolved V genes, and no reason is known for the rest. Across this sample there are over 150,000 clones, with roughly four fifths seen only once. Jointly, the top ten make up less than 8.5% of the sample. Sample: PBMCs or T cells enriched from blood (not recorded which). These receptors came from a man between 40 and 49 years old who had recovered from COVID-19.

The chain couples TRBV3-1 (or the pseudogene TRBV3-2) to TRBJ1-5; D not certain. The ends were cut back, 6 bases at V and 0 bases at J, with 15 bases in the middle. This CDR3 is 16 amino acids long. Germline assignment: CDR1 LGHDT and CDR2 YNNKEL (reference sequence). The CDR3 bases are TGTGCCAGCAGTCCCAACCGGGGAAATAGCAATCAGCCCCAGCATTTT. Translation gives CASSPNRGNSNQPQHF.

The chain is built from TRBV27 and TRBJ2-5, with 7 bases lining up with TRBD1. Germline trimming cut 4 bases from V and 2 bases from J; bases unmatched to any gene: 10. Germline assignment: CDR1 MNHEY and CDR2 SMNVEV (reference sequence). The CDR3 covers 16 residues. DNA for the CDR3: TGTGCCAGCAGTTCATACGGGACAGTTAAACAAGAGACCCAGTACTTC. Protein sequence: CASSSYGTVKQETQYF.

The DNA for the CDR3 is TGTGCCAGCAGTCGGGACAGGGGGCTAGGTGAGACCCAGTACTTC. It specifies CASSRDRGLGETQYF. This rearrangement joins TRBV7-2 to TRBJ2-5, with 12 bases that match TRBD1. CDR1 and CDR2 (germline): SGHTA, FQGNSA. V gave up 6 bases and J gave up 5 bases; unmatched junction bases: 7. The CDR3 extends over 15 amino acids.

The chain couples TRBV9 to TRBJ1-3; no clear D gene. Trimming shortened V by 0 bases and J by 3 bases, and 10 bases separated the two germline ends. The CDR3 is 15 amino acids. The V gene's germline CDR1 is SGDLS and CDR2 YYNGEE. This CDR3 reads CASSVEVLGGNTIYF. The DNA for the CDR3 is TGTGCCAGCAGCGTAGAGGTCCTAGGTGGAAACACCATATATTTT.

Here the CDR3 reads CASSPRASEGEAFF. CDR3 sequence (DNA): TGTGCCAGCTCACCAAGAGCTTCAGAGGGTGAAGCTTTCTTT. The rearrangement joins TRBV18 to TRBJ1-1, with D hard to call. Looked up from germline, CDR1 is KGHSH and CDR2 is LQKENI. The V gene lost 2 bases and the J gene lost 7 bases, with 14 bases spanning the gap. This CDR3 has 14 residues. The full variable domain, its missing parts supplied by reference TRBV18 and TRBJ1-1, is NAGVMQNPRHLVRRRGQEARLRCSPMKGHSHVYWYRQLPEEGLKFMVYLQKENIIDESGMPKERFSAEFPKEGPSILRIQQVVRGDSAAYFCASSPRASEGEAFFGQGTRLTVV.

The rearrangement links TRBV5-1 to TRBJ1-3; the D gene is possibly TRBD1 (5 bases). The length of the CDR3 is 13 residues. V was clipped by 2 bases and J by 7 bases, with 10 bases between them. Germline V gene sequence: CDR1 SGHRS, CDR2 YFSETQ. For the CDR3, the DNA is TGCGCCAGCAGCTTAGGGGATGATAACACCATATATTTT. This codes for CASSLGDDNTIYF.

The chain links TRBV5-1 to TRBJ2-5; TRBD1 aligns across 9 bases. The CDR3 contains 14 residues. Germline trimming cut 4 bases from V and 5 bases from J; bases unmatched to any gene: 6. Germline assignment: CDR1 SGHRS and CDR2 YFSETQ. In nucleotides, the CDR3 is TGCGCCAGCAGCGTTGGGACAGGGCTGGAGACCCAGTACTTC. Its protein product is CASSVGTGLETQYF.

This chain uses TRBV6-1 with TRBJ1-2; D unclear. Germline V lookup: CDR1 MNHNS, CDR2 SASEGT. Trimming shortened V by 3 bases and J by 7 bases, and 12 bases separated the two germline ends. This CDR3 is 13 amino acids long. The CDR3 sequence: CASSDLLASGYTF. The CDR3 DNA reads TGTGCCAGCAGTGATCTTCTCGCGTCTGGCTACACCTTC.

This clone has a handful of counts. The CDR3 DNA is TGTGCCAGCAGCTTGTTTCCAGAGTGGGAGGGCAATCAGCCCCAGCATTTT. Its translation is CASSLFPEWEGNQPQHF. This chain links TRBV5-8 with TRBJ1-5; D gene unclear. V lost 1 base to trimming and J lost 2 bases, with 16 bases between them. The V gene's germline CDR1 is SGHTS and CDR2 YDEGEE. CDR3 length: 17 residues.

The DNA of the CDR3 is TGCGCCAGCAGCCTGGATGGCGGGGGAGCAGATACGCAGTATTTT. It is translated as CASSLDGGGADTQYF. The chain couples TRBV4-1 to TRBJ2-3; 7 bases agree with TRBD2. From germline, CDR1 is MGHRA and CDR2 YSYEKL. There are 15 residues in the CDR3. Trimming cost V 4 bases and J 4 bases; bases outside gene matches: 8.

CDR3 DNA sequence: TGCGCCAGCAGCCAAGATCGCGGGCCAAATCAGCCCCAGCATTTT. Amino acid sequence: CASSQDRGPNQPQHF. V and J are TRBV4-3 and TRBJ1-5; D is ambiguous. Germline V gives CDR1 LGHNA, CDR2 YSLEER. The CDR3 runs 15 residues. Between the trimmed V and J ends, which lost 0 bases and 4 bases, there was a span of 10 bases.

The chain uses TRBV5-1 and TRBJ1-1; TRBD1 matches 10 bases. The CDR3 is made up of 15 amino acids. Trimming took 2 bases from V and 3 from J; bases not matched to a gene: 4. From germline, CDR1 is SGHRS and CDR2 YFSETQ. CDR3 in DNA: TGCGCCAGCAGCTTCGGGACAGGGGTGGACACTGAAGCTTTCTTT. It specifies CASSFGTGVDTEAFF. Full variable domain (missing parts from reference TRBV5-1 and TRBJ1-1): KAGVTQTPRYLIKTRGQQVTLSCSPISGHRSVSWYQQTPGQGLQFLFEYFSETQRNKGNFPGRFSGRQFSNSRSEMNVSTLELGDSALYLCASSFGTGVDTEAFFGQGTRLTVV.

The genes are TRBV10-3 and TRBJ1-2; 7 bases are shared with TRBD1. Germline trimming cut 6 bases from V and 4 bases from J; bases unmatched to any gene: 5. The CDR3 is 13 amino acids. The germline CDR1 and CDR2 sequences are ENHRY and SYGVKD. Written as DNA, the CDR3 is TGTGCCATCAGCCCCGGGACAGTCTATGGCTACACCTTC. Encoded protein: CAISPGTVYGYTF.

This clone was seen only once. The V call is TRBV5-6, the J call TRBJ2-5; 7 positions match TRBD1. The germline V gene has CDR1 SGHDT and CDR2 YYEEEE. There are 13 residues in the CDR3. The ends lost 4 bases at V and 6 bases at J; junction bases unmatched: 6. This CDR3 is CASSIDRAQTQYF. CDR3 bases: TGTGCCAGCAGCATAGACAGGGCACAGACCCAGTACTTC. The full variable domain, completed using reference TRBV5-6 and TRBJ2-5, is DAGVTQSPTHLIKTRGQQVTLRCSPKSGHDTVSWYQQALGQGPQFIFQYYEEEERQRGNFPDRFSGHQFPNYSSELNVNALLLGDSALYLCASSIDRAQTQYFGPGTRLLVL.

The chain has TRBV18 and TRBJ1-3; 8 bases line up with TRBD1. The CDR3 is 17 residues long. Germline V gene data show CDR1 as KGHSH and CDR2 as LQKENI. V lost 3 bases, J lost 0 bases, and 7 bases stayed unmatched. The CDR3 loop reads CASSPNGQGPSGNTIYF. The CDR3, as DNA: TGTGCCAGCTCACCTAATGGACAGGGCCCCTCTGGAAACACCATATATTTT.

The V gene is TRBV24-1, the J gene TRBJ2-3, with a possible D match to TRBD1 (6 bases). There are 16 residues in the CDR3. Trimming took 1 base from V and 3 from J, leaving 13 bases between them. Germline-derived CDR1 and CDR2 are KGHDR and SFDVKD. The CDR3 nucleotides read TGTGCCACCAGTGATTTACAGGGATTTAGGACAGATACGCAGTATTTT. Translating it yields CATSDLQGFRTDTQYF.

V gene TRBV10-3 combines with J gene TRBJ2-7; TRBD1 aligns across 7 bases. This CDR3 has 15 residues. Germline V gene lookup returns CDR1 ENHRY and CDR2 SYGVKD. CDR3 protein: CASGSSAGGPYEQYF. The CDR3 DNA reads TGTGCATCGGGTTCTAGTGCAGGGGGTCCTTACGAGCAGTACTTC.

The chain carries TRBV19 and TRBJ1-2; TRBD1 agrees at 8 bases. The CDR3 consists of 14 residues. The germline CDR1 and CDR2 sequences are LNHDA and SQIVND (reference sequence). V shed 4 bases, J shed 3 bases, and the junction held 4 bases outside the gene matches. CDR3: CASSTGGSDYGYTF. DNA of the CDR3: TGTGCCAGTAGTACAGGGGGCTCGGACTATGGCTACACCTTC. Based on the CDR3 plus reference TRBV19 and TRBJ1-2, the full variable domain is DGGITQSPKYLFRKEGQNVTLSCEQNLNHDAMYWYRQDPGQGLRLIYYSQIVNDFQKGDIAEGYSVSREKKESFPLTVTSAQKNPTAFYLCASSTGGSDYGYTFGSGTRLTVV.

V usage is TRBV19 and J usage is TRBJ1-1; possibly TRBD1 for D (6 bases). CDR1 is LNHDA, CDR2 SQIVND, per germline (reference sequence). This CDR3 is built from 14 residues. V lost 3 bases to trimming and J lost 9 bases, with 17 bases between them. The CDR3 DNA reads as TGTGCCAGTAGTATCGCCGGGACAAGAGTCCAAGCTTTCTTT. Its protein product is CASSIAGTRVQAFF.

The CDR3 spells CASRPGQGPYSPLHF. Here the CDR3 DNA reads TGTGCCAGCAGGCCAGGACAGGGTCCCTATTCACCCCTCCACTTT. The chain couples TRBV2 to TRBJ1-6, with 8 nucleotides matching TRBD1. Germline V gives CDR1 SNHLY, CDR2 FYNNEI. The ends lost 6 bases at V and 8 bases at J; junction bases unmatched: 9. CDR3 length: 15 residues.

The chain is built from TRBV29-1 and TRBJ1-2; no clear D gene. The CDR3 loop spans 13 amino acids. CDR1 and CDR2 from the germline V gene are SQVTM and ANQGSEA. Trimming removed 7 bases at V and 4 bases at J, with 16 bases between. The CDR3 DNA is TGCAGCGCTGCGCCAGGCTCAGGCTATGGCTACACCTTC. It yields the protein CSAAPGSGYGYTF.

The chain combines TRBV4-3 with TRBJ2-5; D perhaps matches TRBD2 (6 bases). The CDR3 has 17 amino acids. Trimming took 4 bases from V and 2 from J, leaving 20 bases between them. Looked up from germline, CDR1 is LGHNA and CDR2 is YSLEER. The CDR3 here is CASSPQVGGVLQETQYF. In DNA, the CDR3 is TGCGCCAGCAGCCCCCAGGTAGGCGGGGTACTTCAAGAGACCCAGTACTTC.

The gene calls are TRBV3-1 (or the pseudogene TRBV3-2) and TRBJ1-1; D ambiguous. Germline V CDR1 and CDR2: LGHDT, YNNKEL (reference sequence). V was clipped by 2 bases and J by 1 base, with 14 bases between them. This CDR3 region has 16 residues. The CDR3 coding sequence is TGTGCCAGCAGCCAACAAGGTTTACGGGGGAACACTGAAGCTTTCTTT. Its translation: CASSQQGLRGNTEAFF.

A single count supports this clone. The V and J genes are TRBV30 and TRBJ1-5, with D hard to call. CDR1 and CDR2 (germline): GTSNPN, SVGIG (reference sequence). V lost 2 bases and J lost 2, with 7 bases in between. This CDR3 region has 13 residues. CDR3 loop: CAWSPGGNQPQHF. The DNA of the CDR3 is TGTGCCTGGAGTCCGGGTGGCAATCAGCCCCAGCATTTT.

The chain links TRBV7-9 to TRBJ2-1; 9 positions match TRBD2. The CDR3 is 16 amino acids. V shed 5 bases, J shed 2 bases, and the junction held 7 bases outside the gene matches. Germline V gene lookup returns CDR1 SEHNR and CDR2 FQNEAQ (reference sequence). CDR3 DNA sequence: TGTGCCAGCAGCCCTGTTGGGACTAGCACCTACAATGAGCAGTTCTTC. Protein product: CASSPVGTSTYNEQFF.

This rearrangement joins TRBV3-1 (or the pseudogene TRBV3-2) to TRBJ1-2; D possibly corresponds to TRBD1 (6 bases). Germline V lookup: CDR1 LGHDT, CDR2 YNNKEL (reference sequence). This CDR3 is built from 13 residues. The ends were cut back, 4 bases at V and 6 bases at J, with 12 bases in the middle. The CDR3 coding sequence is TGTGCCAGCAGCCTACAGGGTTCGGATGGCTACACCTTC. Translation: CASSLQGSDGYTF.

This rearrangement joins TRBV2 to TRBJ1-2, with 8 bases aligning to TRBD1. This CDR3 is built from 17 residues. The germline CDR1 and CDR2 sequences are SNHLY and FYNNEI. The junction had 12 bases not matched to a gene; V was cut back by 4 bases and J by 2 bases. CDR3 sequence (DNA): TGTGCCAGCAGTGGGACAGGGTTGAAACAAAGAAACTATGGCTACACCTTC. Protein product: CASSGTGLKQRNYGYTF.

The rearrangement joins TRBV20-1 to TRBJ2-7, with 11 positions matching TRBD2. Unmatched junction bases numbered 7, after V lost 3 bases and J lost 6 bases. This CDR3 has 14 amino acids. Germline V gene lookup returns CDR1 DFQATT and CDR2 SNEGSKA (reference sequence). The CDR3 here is CSASSSGGSSEQYF. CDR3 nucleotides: TGCAGTGCTAGTTCTAGCGGGGGGTCTAGCGAGCAGTACTTC.

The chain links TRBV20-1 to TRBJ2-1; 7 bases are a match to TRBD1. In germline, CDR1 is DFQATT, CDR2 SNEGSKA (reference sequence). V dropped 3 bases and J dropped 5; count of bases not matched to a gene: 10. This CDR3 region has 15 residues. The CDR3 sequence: CSASATGRQNNEQFF. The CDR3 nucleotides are TGCAGTGCTAGTGCGACAGGGCGACAAAACAATGAGCAGTTCTTC.

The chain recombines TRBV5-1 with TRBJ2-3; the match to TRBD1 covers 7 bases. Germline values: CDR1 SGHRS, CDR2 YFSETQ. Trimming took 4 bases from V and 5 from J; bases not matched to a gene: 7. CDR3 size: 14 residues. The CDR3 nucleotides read TGCGCCAGCAGCCGAGGCGCAGGGGGAGATACGCAGTATTTT. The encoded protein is CASSRGAGGDTQYF.

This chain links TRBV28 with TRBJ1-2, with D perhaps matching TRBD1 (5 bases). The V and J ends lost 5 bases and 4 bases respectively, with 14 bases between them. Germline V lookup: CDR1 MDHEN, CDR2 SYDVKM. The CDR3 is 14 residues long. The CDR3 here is CASSLGDPIYGYTF. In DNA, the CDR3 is TGTGCCAGCAGTCTAGGGGATCCTATCTATGGCTACACCTTC.

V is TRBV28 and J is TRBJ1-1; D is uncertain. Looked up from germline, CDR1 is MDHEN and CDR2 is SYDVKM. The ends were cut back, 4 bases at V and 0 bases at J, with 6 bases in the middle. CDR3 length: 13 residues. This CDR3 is CASSSIMNTEAFF. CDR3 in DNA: TGTGCCAGCAGTTCTATAATGAACACTGAAGCTTTCTTT.